The 9 T cell receptor beta chains given below trace back to one sample, sequenced in a study of monozygotic twins with cystic fibrosis. Assay used: immunoSEQ multiplex PCR; TCRdb lists only in-frame clones, some missing. The data hold about 36,000 clones, with 75% to 90% observed a single time. Sequenced sample: blood. Source of these receptors: a girl under 10 years old with cystic fibrosis.

The table lists this clone with a count of one. The chain is built from TRBV7-9 and TRBJ1-4; the D is unclear. Trimming removed 2 bases from V and 7 bases from J, with 14 bases in between. Looked up from germline, CDR1 is SEHNR and CDR2 is FQNEAQ (reference sequence). The CDR3 is made up of 15 amino acids. The CDR3 coding sequence is TGTGCCAGCAGCTTAACGAAGGAGGGCGGTGAAAAACTGTTTTTT. This gives the protein CASSLTKEGGEKLFF. Full variable domain (remainder filled in from reference TRBV7-9 and TRBJ1-4): DTGVSQNPRHKITKRGQNVTFRCDPISEHNRLYWYRQTLGQGPEFLTYFQNEAQLEKSRLLSDRFSAERPKGSFSTLEIQRTEQGDSAMYLCASSLTKEGGEKLFFGSGTQLSVL.

The rearrangement links TRBV6-1 to TRBJ1-1, with no clear D. The CDR3 extends over 15 amino acids. Trimming left V 7 bases short and J 3 bases short, with 18 bases between. Germline CDR1 and CDR2: MNHNS and SASEGT. In DNA, the CDR3 is TGTGCCAGCACCCCTAGATGGGTCGTAGACACTGAAGCTTTCTTT. It is translated as CASTPRWVVDTEAFF.

The chain couples TRBV10-3 to TRBJ2-7; D unclear. V was clipped by 5 bases and J by 5 bases, with 7 bases between them. CDR3 size: 11 residues. Germline CDR1 reads ENHRY; CDR2 reads SYGVKD. As DNA, the CDR3 is TGTGCCATCAGTTCTGTAGACGAGCAGTACTTC. Its translation: CAISSVDEQYF.

The V call is TRBV9, the J call TRBJ1-6; maybe TRBD1 (5 bases). Trimming shortened V by 4 bases and J by 9 bases, and 11 bases separated the two germline ends. The CDR3 loop spans 13 amino acids. The germline V gene encodes CDR1 SGDLS and CDR2 YYNGEE. The chain's CDR3 is CASSLTGGSPLHF. In DNA, the CDR3 is TGTGCCAGCAGCCTCACCGGGGGTTCACCCCTCCACTTT. The variable domain in full, with the rest retrieved from reference TRBV9 and TRBJ1-6, is DSGVTQTPKHLITATGQRVTLRCSPRSGDLSVYWYQQSLDQGLQFLIQYYNGEERAKGNILERFSAQQFPDLHSELNLSSLELGDSALYFCASSLTGGSPLHFGNGTRLTVT.

The chain is built from TRBV6-1 and TRBJ2-6; no clear D. CDR1 and CDR2 from the germline V gene are MNHNS and SASEGT. Between the trimmed V and J ends, which lost 3 bases and 0 bases, there was a span of 18 bases. The CDR3 is 19 amino acids. CDR3 protein: CASSDYPARRASGANVLTF. The DNA of the CDR3 is TGTGCCAGCAGTGATTACCCAGCCCGACGGGCCTCTGGGGCCAACGTCCTGACTTTC.

The J gene is TRBJ2-2, the V gene TRBV30; D is unresolved. The V gene's germline CDR1 is GTSNPN and CDR2 SVGIG (reference sequence). The CDR3 is 15 amino acids. Trimming stripped 4 bases from V and 4 bases from J, with 16 bases between. The CDR3 DNA reads TGTGCCTGGATAGGGTTTCGCACGGGCACCGGGGAGCTGTTTTTT. Its translation: CAWIGFRTGTGELFF.

This chain joins TRBV19 and TRBJ1-6, with no clear D. The CDR3 has 14 residues. Germline V CDR1 and CDR2: LNHDA, SQIVND (reference sequence). The germline V and J ends were trimmed by 4 bases and 7 bases, with 11 bases remaining between them. The CDR3 DNA is TGTGCCAGTAGTAGTGGCAGCAAGAATTCACCCCTCCACTTT. This gives the protein CASSSGSKNSPLHF.

This chain uses TRBV7-8 with TRBJ2-5, with a tentative D call TRBD1 (6 bases). The length of the CDR3 is 14 residues. Germline CDR1 reads SGHVS; CDR2 reads FQNEAQ. Trimming cost V 3 bases and J 5 bases, with 13 bases left between them. The CDR3 sequence: CASSFETGYETQYF. In DNA form, the CDR3 reads TGTGCCAGCAGCTTTGAAACAGGGTACGAGACCCAGTACTTC. Full variable domain (outside the CDR3, taken from reference TRBV7-8 and TRBJ2-5): GAGVSQSPRYKVAKRGQDVALRCDPISGHVSLFWYQQALGQGPEFLTYFQNEAQLDKSGLPSDRFFAERPEGSVSTLKIQRTQQEDSAVYLCASSFETGYETQYFGPGTRLLVL.

The V and J genes are TRBV6-5 and TRBJ1-2; a weak D match, TRBD1 (5 bases). V lost 6 bases, J lost 8 bases, and 13 bases lay in between. Germline loops: CDR1 MNHEY, CDR2 SVGAGI. The CDR3 consists of 12 residues. CDR3 in amino acids: CASRDILDGYTF. CDR3 coding DNA: TGTGCCAGCAGGGACATCCTAGACGGCTACACCTTC.